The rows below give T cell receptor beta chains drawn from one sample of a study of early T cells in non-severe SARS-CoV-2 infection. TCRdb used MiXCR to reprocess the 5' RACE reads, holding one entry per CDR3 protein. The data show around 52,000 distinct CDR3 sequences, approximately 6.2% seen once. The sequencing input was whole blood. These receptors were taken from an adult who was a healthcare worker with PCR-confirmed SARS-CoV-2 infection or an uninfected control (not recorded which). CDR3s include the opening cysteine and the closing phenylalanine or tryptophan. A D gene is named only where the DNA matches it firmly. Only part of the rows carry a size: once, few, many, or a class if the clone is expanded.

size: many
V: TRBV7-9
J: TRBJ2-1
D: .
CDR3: CASSLVGTGFDEQFF
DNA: TGTGCCAGCAGCTTAGTGGGAACTGGCTTCGATGAGCAGTTCTTC

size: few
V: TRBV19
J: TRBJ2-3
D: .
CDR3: CASSIIGRLTDTQYF
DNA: TGTGCCAGTAGTATTATTGGGAGACTCACAGATACGCAGTATTTT

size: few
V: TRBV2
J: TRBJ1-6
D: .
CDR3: CATTRPDSPLHF
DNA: TGTGCCACCACTCGACCCGATTCACCCCTCCATTTT

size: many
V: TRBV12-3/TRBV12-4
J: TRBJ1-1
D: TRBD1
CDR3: CASSLGQGEAFF
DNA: TGTGCCAGCAGTCTGGGACAGGGTGAAGCTTTCTTT

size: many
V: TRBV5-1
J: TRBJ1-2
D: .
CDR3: CASSLERNGYTF
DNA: TGCGCCAGCAGCTTGGAGAGGAATGGCTACACCTTC

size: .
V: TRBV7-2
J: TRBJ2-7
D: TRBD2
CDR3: CASSLGLAGSYEQYF
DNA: TGTGCCAGCAGCTTAGGGCTAGCGGGGAGTTACGAGCAGTACTTC

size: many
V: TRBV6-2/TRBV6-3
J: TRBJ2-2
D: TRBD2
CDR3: CASKVFAGTSGRGSTGELFF
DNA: TGTGCCAGCAAGGTCTTTGCCGGGACTAGCGGACGGGGTAGCACCGGGGAGCTGTTTTTT

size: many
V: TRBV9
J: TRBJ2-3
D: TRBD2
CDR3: CASSVGASGPADTQYF
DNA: TGTGCCAGCAGCGTAGGCGCTAGCGGACCCGCAGATACGCAGTATTTT

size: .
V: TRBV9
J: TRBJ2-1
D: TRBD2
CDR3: CASSVVGGGVGNEQFF
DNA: TGTGCCAGCAGCGTAGTTGGCGGGGGGGTCGGCAATGAGCAGTTCTTC

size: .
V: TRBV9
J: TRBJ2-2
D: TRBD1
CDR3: CASSVQGAAPGELFF
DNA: TGTGCCAGCAGCGTGCAGGGGGCAGCCCCCGGGGAGCTGTTTTTT

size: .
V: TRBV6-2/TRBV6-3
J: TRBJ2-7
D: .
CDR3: CASSFFSGGTYEQYF
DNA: TGTGCCAGCAGTTTCTTCAGTGGTGGGACCTACGAGCAGTACTTC

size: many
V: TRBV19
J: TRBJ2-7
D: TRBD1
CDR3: CASSKPGQSSYEQYF
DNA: TGTGCCAGTAGTAAACCGGGACAGAGCTCCTACGAGCAGTACTTC

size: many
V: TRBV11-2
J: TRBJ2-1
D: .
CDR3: CASSLDWERWSYNEQFF
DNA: TGTGCCAGCAGCTTAGATTGGGAGCGTTGGTCCTACAATGAGCAGTTCTTC

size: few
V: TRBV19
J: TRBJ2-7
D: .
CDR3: CASSIAGDYEQYF
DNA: TGTGCCAGTAGTATAGCGGGGGACTACGAGCAGTACTTC

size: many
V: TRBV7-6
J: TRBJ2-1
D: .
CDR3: CASSSTVNEQFF
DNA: TGTGCCAGCAGCTCGACAGTCAATGAGCAGTTCTTC

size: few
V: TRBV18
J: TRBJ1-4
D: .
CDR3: CASSPIGPGDLNEKLFF
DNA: TGTGCCAGCTCACCAATTGGCCCGGGAGACTTAAATGAAAAACTGTTTTTT

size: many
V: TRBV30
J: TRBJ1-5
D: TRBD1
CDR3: CAWSVGTESQPQHF
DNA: TGTGCCTGGAGTGTTGGGACAGAAAGTCAGCCCCAGCATTTT

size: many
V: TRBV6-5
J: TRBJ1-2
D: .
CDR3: CASSYFRGGGYTF
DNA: TGTGCCAGCAGTTACTTTAGGGGAGGTGGCTACACCTTC

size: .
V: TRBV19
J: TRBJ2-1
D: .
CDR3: CASSPGYVEQFF
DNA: TGTGCCAGTAGCCCAGGGTATGTGGAGCAGTTCTTC

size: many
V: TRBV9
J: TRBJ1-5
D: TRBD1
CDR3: CASSPGQVNQPQHF
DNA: TGTGCCAGCAGCCCTGGACAGGTCAATCAGCCCCAGCATTTT

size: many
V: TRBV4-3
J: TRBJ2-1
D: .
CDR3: CASSQETSRSSYNEQFF
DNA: TGCGCCAGCAGCCAAGAAACTAGCCGGAGCTCCTACAATGAGCAGTTCTTC